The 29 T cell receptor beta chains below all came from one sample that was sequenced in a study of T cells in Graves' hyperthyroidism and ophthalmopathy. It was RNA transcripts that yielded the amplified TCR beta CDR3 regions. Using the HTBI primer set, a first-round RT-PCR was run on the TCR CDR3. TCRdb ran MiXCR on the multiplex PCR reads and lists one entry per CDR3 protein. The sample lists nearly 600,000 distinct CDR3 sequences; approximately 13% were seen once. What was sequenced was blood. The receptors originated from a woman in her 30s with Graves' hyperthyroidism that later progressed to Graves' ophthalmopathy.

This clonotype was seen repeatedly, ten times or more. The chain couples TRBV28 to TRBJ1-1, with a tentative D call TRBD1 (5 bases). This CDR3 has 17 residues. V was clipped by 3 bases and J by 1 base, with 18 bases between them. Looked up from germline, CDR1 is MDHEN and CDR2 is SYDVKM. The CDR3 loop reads CASSLGRWGRSNTEAFF. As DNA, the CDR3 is TGTGCCAGCAGTTTGGGCAGGTGGGGCAGGTCGAACACTGAAGCTTTCTTT. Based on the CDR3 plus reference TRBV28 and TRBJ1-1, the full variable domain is DVKVTQSSRYLVKRTGEKVFLECVQDMDHENMFWYRQDPGLGLRLIYFSYDVKMKEKGDIPEGYSVSREKKERFSLILESASTNQTSMYLCASSLGRWGRSNTEAFFGQGTRLTVV.

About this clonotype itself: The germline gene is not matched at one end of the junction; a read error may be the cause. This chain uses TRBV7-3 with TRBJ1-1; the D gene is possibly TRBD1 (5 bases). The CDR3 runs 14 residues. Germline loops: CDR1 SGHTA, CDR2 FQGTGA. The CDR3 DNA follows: TGTGCCAACAGCTTATACGGGGGTGGCACTGAAGCTTTCTTT. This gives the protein CANSLYGGGTEAFF.

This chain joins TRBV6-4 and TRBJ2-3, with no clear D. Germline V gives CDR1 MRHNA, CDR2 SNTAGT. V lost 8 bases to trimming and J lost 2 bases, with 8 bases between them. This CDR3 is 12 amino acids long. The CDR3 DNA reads TGTGCCAGCGGCAAAGACACAGATACGCAGTATTTT. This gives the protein CASGKDTDTQYF.

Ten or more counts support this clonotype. For the CDR3, the DNA is TGTGCCAGCAGCTTAATGTCACTAGCGGGAGAAAGGCAGTACTTC. Translation: CASSLMSLAGERQYF. The chain links TRBV7-8 to TRBJ2-7, with 11 positions matching TRBD2. Germline trimming cut 2 bases from V and 9 bases from J; bases unmatched to any gene: 9. Germline assignment: CDR1 SGHVS and CDR2 FQNEAQ. This CDR3 has 15 amino acids.

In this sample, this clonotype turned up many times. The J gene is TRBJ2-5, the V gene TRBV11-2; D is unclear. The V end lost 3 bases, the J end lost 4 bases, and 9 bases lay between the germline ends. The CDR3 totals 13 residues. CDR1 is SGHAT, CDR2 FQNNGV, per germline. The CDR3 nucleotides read TGTGCCAGCAGCTTGAAGGGTATAGAGACCCAGTACTTC. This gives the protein CASSLKGIETQYF.

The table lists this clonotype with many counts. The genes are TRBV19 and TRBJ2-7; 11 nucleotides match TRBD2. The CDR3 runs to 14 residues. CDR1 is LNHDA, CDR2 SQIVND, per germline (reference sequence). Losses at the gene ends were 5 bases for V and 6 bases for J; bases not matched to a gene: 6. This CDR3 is CASSAPGLAVEQYF. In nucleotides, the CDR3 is TGTGCCAGTAGTGCACCGGGACTAGCGGTCGAGCAGTACTTC.

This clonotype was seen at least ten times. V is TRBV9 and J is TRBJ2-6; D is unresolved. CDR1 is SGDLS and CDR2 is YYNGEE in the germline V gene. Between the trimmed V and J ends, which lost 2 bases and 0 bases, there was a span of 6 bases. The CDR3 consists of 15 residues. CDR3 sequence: CASSVDLSGANVLTF. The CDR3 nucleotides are TGTGCCAGCAGCGTCGACCTCTCTGGGGCCAACGTCCTGACTTTC.

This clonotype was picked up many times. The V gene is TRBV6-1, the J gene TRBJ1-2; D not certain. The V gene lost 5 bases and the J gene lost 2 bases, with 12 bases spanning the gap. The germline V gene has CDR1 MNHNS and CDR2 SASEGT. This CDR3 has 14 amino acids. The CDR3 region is CASSYVRGNYGYTF. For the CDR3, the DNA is TGTGCCAGCAGTTACGTCCGCGGCAACTATGGCTACACCTTC.

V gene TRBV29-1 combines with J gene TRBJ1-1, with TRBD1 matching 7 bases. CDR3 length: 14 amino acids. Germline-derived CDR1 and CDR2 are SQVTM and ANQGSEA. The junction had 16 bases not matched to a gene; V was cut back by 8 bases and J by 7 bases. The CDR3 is CSFLKRDSLFEAFF. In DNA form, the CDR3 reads TGCAGCTTCCTTAAAAGGGACAGCCTCTTTGAAGCTTTCTTT.

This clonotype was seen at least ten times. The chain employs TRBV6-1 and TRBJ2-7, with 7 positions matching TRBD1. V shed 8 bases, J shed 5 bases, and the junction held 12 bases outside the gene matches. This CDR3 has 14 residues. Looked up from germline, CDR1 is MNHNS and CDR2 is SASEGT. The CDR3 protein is CASGLDRVRDEQYF. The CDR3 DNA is TGTGCCAGCGGCCTTGACAGGGTGAGAGACGAGCAGTACTTC.

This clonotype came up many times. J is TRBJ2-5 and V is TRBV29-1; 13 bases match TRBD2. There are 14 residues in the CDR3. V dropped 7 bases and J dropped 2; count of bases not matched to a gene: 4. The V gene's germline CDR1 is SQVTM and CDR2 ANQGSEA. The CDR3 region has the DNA TGCAGCGCTCCGACTAGCGGGAGGCAAGAGACCCAGTACTTC. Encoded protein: CSAPTSGRQETQYF.

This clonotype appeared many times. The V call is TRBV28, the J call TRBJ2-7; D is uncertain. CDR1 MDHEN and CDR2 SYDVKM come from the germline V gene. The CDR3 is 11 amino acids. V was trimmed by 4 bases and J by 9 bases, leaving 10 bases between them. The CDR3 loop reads CASSSLAGQYF. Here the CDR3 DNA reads TGTGCCAGCAGTTCGTTGGCAGGGCAGTACTTC.

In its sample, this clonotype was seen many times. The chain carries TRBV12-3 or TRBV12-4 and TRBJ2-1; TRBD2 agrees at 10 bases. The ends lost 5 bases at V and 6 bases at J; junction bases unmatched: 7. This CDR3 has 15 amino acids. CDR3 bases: TGTGCCAGCAGTATCCTAGCGGGAGCCGCCAATGAGCAGTTCTTC. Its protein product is CASSILAGAANEQFF.

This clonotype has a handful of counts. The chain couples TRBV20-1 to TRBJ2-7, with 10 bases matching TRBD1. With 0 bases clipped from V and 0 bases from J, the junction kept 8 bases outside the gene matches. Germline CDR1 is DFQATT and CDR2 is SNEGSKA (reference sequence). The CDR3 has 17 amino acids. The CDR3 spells CSARDGTGAIRSYEQYF. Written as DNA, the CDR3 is TGCAGTGCTAGAGATGGGACAGGGGCGATTCGCTCCTACGAGCAGTACTTC.

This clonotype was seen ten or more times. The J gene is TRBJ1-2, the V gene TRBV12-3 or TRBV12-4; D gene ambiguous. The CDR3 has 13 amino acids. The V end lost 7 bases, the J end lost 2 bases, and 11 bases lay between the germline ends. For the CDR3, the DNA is TGTGCCAGCATGCTGGCGACAAACTATGGCTACACCTTC. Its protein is CASMLATNYGYTF.

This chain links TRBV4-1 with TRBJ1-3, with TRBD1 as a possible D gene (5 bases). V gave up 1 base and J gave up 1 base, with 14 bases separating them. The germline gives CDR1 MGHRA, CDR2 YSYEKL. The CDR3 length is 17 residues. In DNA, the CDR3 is TGCGCCAGCAGCCAAGTAGCTTCGGCAGGGTCTGGAAACACCATATATTTT. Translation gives CASSQVASAGSGNTIYF.

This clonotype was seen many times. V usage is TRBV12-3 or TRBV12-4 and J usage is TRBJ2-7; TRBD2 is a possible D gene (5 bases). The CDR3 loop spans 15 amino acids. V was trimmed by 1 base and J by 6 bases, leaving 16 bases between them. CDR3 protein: CASSLVLAQSVEQYF. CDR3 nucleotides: TGTGCCAGCAGTTTAGTCCTAGCACAAAGCGTCGAGCAGTACTTC.

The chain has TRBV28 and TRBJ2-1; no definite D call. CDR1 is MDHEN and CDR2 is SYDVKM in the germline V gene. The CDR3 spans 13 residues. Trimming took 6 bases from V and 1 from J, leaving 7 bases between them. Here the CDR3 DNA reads TGTGCCAGCAGGCAGCCTTCCTACAATGAGCAGTTCTTC. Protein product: CASRQPSYNEQFF.

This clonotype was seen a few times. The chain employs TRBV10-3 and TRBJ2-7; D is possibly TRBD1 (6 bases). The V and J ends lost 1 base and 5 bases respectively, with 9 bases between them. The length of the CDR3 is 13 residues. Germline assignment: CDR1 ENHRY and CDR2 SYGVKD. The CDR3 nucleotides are TGTGCCATCAGTGAGTACAGGGACCACGAGCAGTACTTC. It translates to CAISEYRDHEQYF.

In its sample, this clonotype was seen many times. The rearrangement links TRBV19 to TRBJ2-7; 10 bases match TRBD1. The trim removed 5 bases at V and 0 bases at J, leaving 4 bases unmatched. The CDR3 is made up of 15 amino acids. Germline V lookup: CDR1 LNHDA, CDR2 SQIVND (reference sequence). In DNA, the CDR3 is TGTGCCAGTAGTCTCGGACAGGGGGTCTCCTACGAGCAGTACTTC. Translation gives CASSLGQGVSYEQYF.

CDR3 nucleotides: TGTGCCAGCAGCGCCGGGACTAGCGGAACCTACGAGCAGTTCTTC. This gives the protein CASSAGTSGTYEQFF. The rearrangement uses TRBV9 and TRBJ2-7; TRBD2 agrees at 11 bases. The last part of the DNA fits TRBJ2-1 better; the J call may be wrong. The V gene's germline CDR1 is SGDLS and CDR2 YYNGEE. The CDR3 extends over 15 amino acids.

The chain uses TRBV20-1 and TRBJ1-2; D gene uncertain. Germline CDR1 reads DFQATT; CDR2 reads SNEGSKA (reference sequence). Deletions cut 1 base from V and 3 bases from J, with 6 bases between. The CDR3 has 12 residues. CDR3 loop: CSARAWDYGYTF. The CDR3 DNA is TGCAGTGCTAGAGCCTGGGACTATGGCTACACCTTC.

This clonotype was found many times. Here the CDR3 reads CASSMTGARADTQYF. The CDR3 DNA follows: TGTGCCAGCAGCATGACAGGGGCGAGGGCAGATACGCAGTATTTT. This chain links TRBV7-2 with TRBJ2-3, with 8 bases that match TRBD1. V shed 5 bases, J shed 4 bases, and the junction held 8 bases outside the gene matches. The germline CDR1 and CDR2 sequences are SGHTA and FQGNSA. The CDR3 runs 15 residues.

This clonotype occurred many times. The CDR3 nucleotides read TGTGCCACCAGTGCTGTTCTAGGTAGCACAGATACGCAGTATTTT. Translation: CATSAVLGSTDTQYF. The gene calls are TRBV24-1 and TRBJ2-3, with no clear D. CDR1 and CDR2 from the germline V gene are KGHDR and SFDVKD. Trimming removed 5 bases at V and 0 bases at J, with 11 bases between. The CDR3 totals 15 residues.

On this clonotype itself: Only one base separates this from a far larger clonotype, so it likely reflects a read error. This chain's CDR3 is CASSPDRGSYEQCF. The CDR3 DNA sequence: TGTGCCAGCAGCCCCGACAGGGGCTCCTACGAGCAGTGCTTC. The chain couples TRBV11-2 to TRBJ2-7; TRBD1 aligns across 8 bases. The CDR3 has 14 residues. Germline V gene data show CDR1 as SGHAT and CDR2 as FQNNGV.

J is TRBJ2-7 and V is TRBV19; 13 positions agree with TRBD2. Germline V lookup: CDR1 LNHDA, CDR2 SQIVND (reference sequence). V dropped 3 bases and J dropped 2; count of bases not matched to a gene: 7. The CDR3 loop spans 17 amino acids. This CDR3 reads CASSIFGLAGAPYEQYF. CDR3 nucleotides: TGTGCCAGTAGTATTTTCGGACTAGCGGGAGCGCCCTACGAGCAGTACTTC.

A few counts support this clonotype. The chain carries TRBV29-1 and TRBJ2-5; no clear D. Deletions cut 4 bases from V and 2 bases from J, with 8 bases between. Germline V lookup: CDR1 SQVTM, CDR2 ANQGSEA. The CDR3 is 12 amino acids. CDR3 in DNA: TGCAGCGTTGGGGCAGCTCAAGAGACCCAGTACTTC. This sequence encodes CSVGAAQETQYF.

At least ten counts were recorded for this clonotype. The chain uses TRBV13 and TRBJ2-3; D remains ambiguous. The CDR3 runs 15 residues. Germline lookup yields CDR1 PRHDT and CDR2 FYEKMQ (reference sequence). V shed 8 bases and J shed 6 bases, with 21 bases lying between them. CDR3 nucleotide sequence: TGTGCCAGCTCACGGACGGTGGAAAAGGTGGATACGCAGTATTTT. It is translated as CASSRTVEKVDTQYF.

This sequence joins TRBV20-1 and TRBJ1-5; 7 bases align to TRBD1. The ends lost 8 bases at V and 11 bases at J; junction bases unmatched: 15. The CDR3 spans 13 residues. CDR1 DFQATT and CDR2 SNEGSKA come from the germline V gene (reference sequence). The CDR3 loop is CSPTPTGPETQHF. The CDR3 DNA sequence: TGCAGTCCAACCCCGACAGGGCCTGAGACCCAGCATTTT.